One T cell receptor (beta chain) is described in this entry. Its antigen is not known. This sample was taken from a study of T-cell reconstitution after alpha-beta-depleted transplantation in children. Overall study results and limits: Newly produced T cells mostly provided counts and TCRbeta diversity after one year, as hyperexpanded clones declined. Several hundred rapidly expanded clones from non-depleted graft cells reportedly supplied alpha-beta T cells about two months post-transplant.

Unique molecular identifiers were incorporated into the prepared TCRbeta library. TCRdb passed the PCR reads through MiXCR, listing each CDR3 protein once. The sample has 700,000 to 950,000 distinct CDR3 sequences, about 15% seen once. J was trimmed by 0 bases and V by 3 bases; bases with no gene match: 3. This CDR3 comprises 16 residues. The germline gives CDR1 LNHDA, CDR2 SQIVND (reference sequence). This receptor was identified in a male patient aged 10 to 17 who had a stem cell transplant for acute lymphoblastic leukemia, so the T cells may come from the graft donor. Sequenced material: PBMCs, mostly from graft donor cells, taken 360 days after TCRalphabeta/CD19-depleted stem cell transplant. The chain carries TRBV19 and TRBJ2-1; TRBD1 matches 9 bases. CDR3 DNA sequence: TGTGCCAGTAGTATGGGACAGGGAGGCTCCTACAATGAGCAGTTCTTC. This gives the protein CASSMGQGGSYNEQFF.